This T cell receptor beta chain was captured by sequencing in a study of T-cell reconstitution after alpha-beta-depleted transplantation in children. Study-wide findings and caveats: Where alpha-beta T cells came from about two months after transplant was reportedly several hundred expanded graft clones. When one year had passed after transplant, most T-cell counts and diversity came from newly produced T cells.

Unique molecular identifiers were used in preparing the TCRbeta library. In TCRdb, the PCR reads were re-called with MiXCR into one record per CDR3 protein. This sample carries 280,000 or so distinct CDR3 sequences, approximately 10% of them seen once, and the ten largest clones take about 20%. This clonotype was found a few times. Its target is not known. V lost 5 bases to trimming and J lost 0 bases, with 14 bases between them. The CDR3 covers 15 residues. CDR1 and CDR2 from the germline V gene are SEHNR and FQNEAQ (reference sequence). V is TRBV7-9 and J is TRBJ2-7, with a weak D call TRBD2 (6 bases). The origin of this receptor is a male patient aged 2-10 years who had a stem cell transplant for chronic granulomatous disease, so the T cells may come from the graft donor. The sequencing here drew on peripheral blood, taken 180 days after TCRalphabeta/CD19-depleted stem cell transplant. CDR3 sequence reads: CASSGSGTPSYEQYF. As DNA, the CDR3 is TGTGCCAGCAGCGGCTCCGGGACTCCCTCCTACGAGCAGTACTTC.